This T cell receptor beta chain was found in a study of beta chain features in type 1 diabetes. Every bit of the isolated RNA underwent reverse transcription, so sequencing read expressed TCRB transcripts. The data were produced by immunoSEQ multiplex PCR, yet TCRdb's version contains in-frame clones alone and is incomplete. The sample lists about 150,000 clones, 6% to 9% occurring once. This clone was observed a handful of times. Its antigen is still unknown. Findings of the study overall: The study found that naive, central memory and Treg TCRB repertoires appeared more similar in patients than in healthy donors. Moderately but significantly shorter TCRB CDR3s were found in Type 1 diabetes patients in all four CD4+ subsets.

The sample comprised central memory CD4+ T cells from blood. The clonotype comes from a man younger than 35 with type 1 diabetes.

This CDR3 reads CASSLAGVSYGYTF. Written as DNA, the CDR3 is TGTGCCAGCAGCTTGGCCGGGGTATCCTATGGCTACACCTTC. The chain is built from TRBV5-6 and TRBJ1-2; D is ambiguous. The CDR3 is 14 residues long. V was cut by 0 bases and J by 4 bases, with 10 bases left in between. Germline loops: CDR1 SGHDT, CDR2 YYEEEE.